This entry lists 3 T cell receptor beta chains sequenced from one sample in a study of T cell responses to AZD1222 COVID-19 vaccine. Assay: immunoSEQ multiplex PCR; the TCRdb copy retains only in-frame clones and omits some. Seen here are some 86,000 clones, 92% observed once, and the top ten hold 5% to 5.5%. Specimen: peripheral blood, collected on day 0 of AZD1222 vaccination. The origin of the receptors is an adult in good health.

This chain uses TRBV7-2 with TRBJ2-7; D not certain. V was trimmed by 4 bases and J by 2 bases, leaving 15 bases between them. CDR3 length equals 15 residues. CDR1 SGHTA and CDR2 FQGNSA come from the germline V gene. CDR3 sequence reads: CASSSTWSNAYEQYF. DNA for the CDR3: TGTGCCAGCAGCTCCACATGGAGTAATGCCTACGAGCAGTACTTC.

This sequence joins TRBV28 and TRBJ2-5; 11 nucleotides agree with TRBD2. Germline CDR1 is MDHEN and CDR2 is SYDVKM. This CDR3 is 16 amino acids long. Trimming cost V 4 bases and J 4 bases; bases outside gene matches: 8. Here the CDR3 reads CASSWGSGRATETQYF. In DNA form, the CDR3 reads TGTGCCAGCAGTTGGGGTAGCGGGAGGGCCACAGAGACCCAGTACTTC.

The chain joins TRBV3-1 (or the pseudogene TRBV3-2) to TRBJ2-7, with 7 positions matching TRBD1. The germline V gene encodes CDR1 LGHDT and CDR2 YNNKEL (reference sequence). Trimming took 1 base from V and 9 from J; bases not matched to a gene: 27. The CDR3 has 20 amino acids. CDR3 nucleotides: TGTGCCAGCAGCCAAGCCCGACTCGGGGACCCCGACAGGGTGGTAGGTGTGCAGTACTTC. It translates to CASSQARLGDPDRVVGVQYF.